Listed here are 18 T cell receptor beta chains from one sample, sequenced in a study of T cells expressing NK-cell markers. TCRdb reprocessed the 5' RACE reads; each CDR3 protein has one entry and no DNA is given. The specimen's table records some 340,000 distinct CDR3 sequences. Sequencing was performed on blood T cells: a sorted CD56 or NKG2C T cell subset, CD4+ or CD8+ T cells, or bulk PBMC T cells (not recorded which). These receptors were collected from a man between 18 and 69 years old in good health.

The CDR3 is CASSQDQGTANEKLFF. V gene TRBV4-1 combines with J gene TRBJ1-4. The V gene's germline CDR1 is MGHRA and CDR2 YSYEKL. The CDR3 totals 16 residues.

The chain is built from TRBV18 and TRBJ1-2; as DNA is missing, the TRBD1 call by TCRdb cannot be tested. CDR3 length: 14 residues. Per the germline V gene, CDR1 is KGHSH and CDR2 is LQKENI. CDR3 in amino acids: CASSPPPRDGGYTF.

CDR3 amino acids: CSVSQGVGEQYF. The J gene is TRBJ2-7, the V gene TRBV29-1; the D gene TCRdb calls, TRBD1, cannot be checked with no DNA. The CDR3 totals 12 residues. Germline V gene lookup returns CDR1 SQVTM and CDR2 ANQGSEA.

The rearrangement links TRBV6-5 to TRBJ1-2; TCRdb names TRBD1, which stays unverified in the absence of DNA. CDR3 length equals 15 residues. The germline gives CDR1 MNHEY, CDR2 SVGAGI. CDR3 region: CASSLGTGGFNGYTF.

The chain couples TRBV4-1 to TRBJ1-2; there is no DNA to check the TCRdb D call of TRBD1. This CDR3 region has 16 residues. CDR1 and CDR2 (germline): MGHRA, YSYEKL. The CDR3 loop reads CASSQGRARKNYGYTF.

This chain joins TRBV7-2 and TRBJ2-3; TCRdb outputs TRBD2, but without DNA this stays unchecked. The germline gives CDR1 SGHTA, CDR2 FQGNSA. The CDR3 extends over 15 amino acids. The CDR3 loop reads CASSAIQRGNDTQYF. Together with reference TRBV7-2 and TRBJ2-3, the CDR3 gives the full variable domain: GAGVSQSPSNKVTEKGKDVELRCDPISGHTALYWYRQSLGQGLEFLIYFQGNSAPDKSGLPSDRFSAERTGGSVSTLTIQRTQQEDSAVYLCASSAIQRGNDTQYFGPGTRLTVL.

CDR3 sequence reads: CSARASGTPPYEQYF. The V and J genes are TRBV20-1 and TRBJ2-7; TCRdb selects TRBD2, and the lack of DNA leaves this call unchecked. Germline V gives CDR1 DFQATT, CDR2 SNEGSKA (reference sequence). CDR3 length: 15 amino acids.

CDR3 residues: CASSLIPTGNYGYTF. The rearrangement joins TRBV5-1 to TRBJ1-2; TCRdb's assignment of TRBD1 cannot be checked, as there is no DNA. Germline V gives CDR1 SGHRS, CDR2 YFSETQ. The CDR3 has 15 residues.

V usage is TRBV20-1 and J usage is TRBJ2-3; with no DNA, the TCRdb D assignment of TRBD1 cannot be verified. The CDR3 loop spans 14 amino acids. CDR1 is DFQATT, CDR2 SNEGSKA, per germline (reference sequence). The CDR3 is CSARIGGAEDTQYF.

The genes are TRBV10-3 and TRBJ2-1; TCRdb proposes TRBD1, but this gene call is untestable without DNA. The V gene's germline CDR1 is ENHRY and CDR2 SYGVKD. This CDR3 region has 11 residues. The CDR3 is CATGTANEQFF.

J is TRBJ2-2 and V is TRBV20-1; the D gene TCRdb calls, TRBD1, cannot be checked with no DNA. The germline CDR1 and CDR2 sequences are DFQATT and SNEGSKA (reference sequence). This CDR3 has 13 residues. The CDR3 spells CSLTGSDTGELFF.

This chain uses TRBV9 with TRBJ1-6; TCRdb reports TRBD1, a call that lacks DNA to check it against. CDR1 and CDR2 from the germline V gene are SGDLS and YYNGEE. This CDR3 has 15 residues. The CDR3 sequence: CASSLRVGYNSPLHF.

The chain employs TRBV24-1 and TRBJ1-1. The germline gives CDR1 KGHDR, CDR2 SFDVKD. This CDR3 spans 13 amino acids. CDR3 protein: CATRDSAKTEAFF.

J is TRBJ2-1 and V is TRBV18; the TCRdb call, TRBD1, lacks DNA for checking. CDR3 size: 14 residues. Germline loops: CDR1 KGHSH, CDR2 LQKENI. The CDR3: CASSPSGQVNEQFF.

The chain combines TRBV5-1 with TRBJ1-1. Germline CDR1 reads SGHRS; CDR2 reads YFSETQ. This CDR3 spans 15 amino acids. CDR3 sequence: CASSLEGLGDTEAFF.

The J gene is TRBJ2-2, the V gene TRBV20-1; TCRdb calls TRBD1, which cannot be checked without DNA. This CDR3 is 15 amino acids long. Germline CDR1 reads DFQATT; CDR2 reads SNEGSKA (reference sequence). The CDR3 protein is CSAKTGTNPGGELFF.

The chain joins TRBV20-1 to TRBJ2-1; no DNA is available, so the TRBD2 call from TCRdb remains unchecked. This CDR3 comprises 14 residues. Germline lookup yields CDR1 DFQATT and CDR2 SNEGSKA (reference sequence). CDR3 sequence reads: CSALPTSGDNEQFF.

The V gene is TRBV11-1, the J gene TRBJ1-5. The CDR3 totals 17 residues. Looked up from germline, CDR1 is SGHAT and CDR2 is FQDESV (reference sequence). The CDR3 sequence: CASSPRRGQGYNQPQHF.